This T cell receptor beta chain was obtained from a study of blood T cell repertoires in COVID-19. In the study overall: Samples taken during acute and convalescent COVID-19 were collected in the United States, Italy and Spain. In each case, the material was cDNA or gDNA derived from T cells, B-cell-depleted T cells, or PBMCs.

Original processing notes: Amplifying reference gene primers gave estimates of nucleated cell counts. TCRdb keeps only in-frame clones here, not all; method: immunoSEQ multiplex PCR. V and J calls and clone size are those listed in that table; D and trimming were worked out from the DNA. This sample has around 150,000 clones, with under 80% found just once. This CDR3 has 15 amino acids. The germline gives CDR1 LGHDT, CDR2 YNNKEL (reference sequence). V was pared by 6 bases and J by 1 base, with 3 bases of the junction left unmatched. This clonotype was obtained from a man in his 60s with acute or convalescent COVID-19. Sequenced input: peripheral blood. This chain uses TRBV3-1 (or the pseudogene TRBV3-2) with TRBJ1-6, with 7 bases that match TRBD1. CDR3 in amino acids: CASSQQGSYNSPLHF. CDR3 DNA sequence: TGTGCCAGCAGTCAACAGGGGTCCTATAATTCACCCCTCCACTTT.